This entry features one T cell receptor beta chain sequence. TCRdb re-called the 5' RACE reads with MiXCR, one entry per CDR3 protein. The sample has approximately 340,000 distinct CDR3 sequences; over 12% are singletons. Germline CDR1 GTSNPN, CDR2 SVGIG (reference sequence). CDR3 length: 16 residues. V lost 0 bases and J lost 0, with 11 bases in between. The entry originates in a study of CD8 T cells in ankylosing spondylitis. The chain has TRBV30 and TRBJ1-4; no definite D call. The sample taken for sequencing was blood, either unsorted or a sorted T cell fraction (not recorded which). The receptor's source is a male donor with ankylosing spondylitis or in good health (not recorded which). CDR3 DNA sequence: TGTGCCTGGAGTGTTCCGGTCCTCGCAACTAATGAAAAACTGTTTTTT. Its protein product is CAWSVPVLATNEKLFF.